The 19 T cell receptor beta chains below all came from one sample that was sequenced in a study of T cell clonality in common variable immunodeficiency. Study observations and caveats: In common variable immunodeficiency, TCR beta chains reportedly carried fewer deletions and N-nucleotide insertions.

Method: immunoSEQ multiplex PCR; TCRdb's copy keeps in-frame clones and lacks some. Observed are 30,000 to 40,000 clones, no singletons, with the top ten taking less than 8%. The antigens of these receptors remain unknown. The source material was peripheral blood mononuclear cells. The receptor source for this set is a human donor with common variable immunodeficiency.

About this clone: The read comes to an end 3 residues before the CDR3 does, leaving the germline J gene to fill in the end. The rearrangement uses TRBV7-9 and TRBJ1-1; 9 nucleotides agree with TRBD1. Germline values: CDR1 SEHNR, CDR2 FQNEAQ (reference sequence). Germline trimming cut 4 bases from V and 4 bases from J; bases unmatched to any gene: 4. The CDR3 is 14 amino acids. CDR3 residues: CASSSQGAGTEAFF. The sequenced CDR3 bases are TGTGCCAGCAGCTCACAGGGGGCTGGCACTGAA.

This clone has just a few counts. With the read ending 3 residues before the CDR3 end, the germline J gene is used to fill in that end. This chain joins TRBV6-2 or TRBV6-3 and TRBJ1-2; possible D gene TRBD1, 6 bases. CDR3 length equals 14 residues. Germline assignment: CDR1 MNHEY and CDR2 SVGEGT. CDR3 bases read: TGTGCCACTATCGGCAGGGGAGAAATTTCTAGC. The encoded protein is CATIGRGEISS. The entire CDR3 sequence reads CATIGRGEISSYTF.

In this sample, this clone turned up a few times. CDR3 sequence: CASSEGVMSGETQYF. The covered CDR3 bases are TGTGCCAGCAGTGAAGGGGTCATGTCGGGAGAGACC. The chain has TRBV2 and TRBJ2-5, with D hard to call. The observed sequence ends 3 residues before the CDR3 terminus, with the missing tail filled in from the germline J gene. Trimming left V 1 base short and J 4 bases short, with 13 bases between. Germline CDR1 reads SNHLY; CDR2 reads FYNNEI. The CDR3 sequence is 15 residues long. The full variable domain, in which reference TRBV2 and TRBJ2-5 provide the parts outside the CDR3, is EPEVTQTPSHQVTQMGQEVILRCVPISNHLYFYWYRQILGQKVEFLVSFYNNEISEKSEIFDDQFSVERPDGSNFTLKIRSTKLEDSAMYFCASSEGVMSGETQYFGPGTRLLVL.

This clone has more than one count but fewer than ten. CDR3 residues: CASKEGSGFYNEQFF. The CDR3 bases that were read are TGTGCCAGCAAAGAGGGTAGCGGGTTTTACAATGAG. V usage is TRBV7-9 and J usage is TRBJ2-1; TRBD2 agrees at 7 bases. The CDR3 extends 3 residues past the end of the read, so its final part is completed from the germline J gene. This CDR3 comprises 15 residues. Unmatched junction bases numbered 10, after V lost 7 bases and J lost 4 bases. Germline V CDR1 and CDR2: SEHNR, FQNEAQ (reference sequence).

This clone has just a few counts. Read sequence stops 3 residues before the CDR3 end, and the germline J gene provides the missing end. V and J are TRBV7-2 and TRBJ1-1; D uncertain. The CDR3 length is 15 residues. CDR1 SGHTA and CDR2 FQGNSA come from the germline V gene. The V gene lost 0 bases and the J gene lost 1 base, with 9 bases spanning the gap. The CDR3: CASSLADVGNTEAFF. The CDR3 bases that were read are TGTGCCAGCAGCTTAGCTGATGTCGGGAACACTGAA.

This clone has just a few counts. Read data end 3 residues before the CDR3 end; the end is taken from the germline J gene. The chain employs TRBV19 and TRBJ1-1, with D perhaps matching TRBD1 (6 bases). Trimming took 3 bases from V and 0 from J, leaving 14 bases between them. The V gene's germline CDR1 is LNHDA and CDR2 SQIVND (reference sequence). This CDR3 has 16 amino acids. The CDR3 sequence is CASSIPRGNMNTEAFF. CDR3 DNA, as far as it was read: TGTGCCAGTAGTATCCCCAGGGGTAATATGAACACTGAA.

This clone was counted at least ten times. The read stops 3 residues short of the end of the CDR3; the missing end is completed from the germline J gene. The chain carries TRBV30 and TRBJ2-3, with D possibly matching TRBD2 (7 bases). CDR3 length: 15 amino acids. Germline CDR1 GTSNPN, CDR2 SVGIG (reference sequence). V was pared by 8 bases and J by 5 bases, with 23 bases between. Partial CDR3 DNA: TGTGCCGGATCCTTGGGGGGGGGCGGGATAGATACG. Protein product: CAGSLGGGGIDT. The entire CDR3 protein reads CAGSLGGGGIDTQYF.

This clone has at least ten counts. The read is 3 residues too short to cover the CDR3 end, so that end is filled in from the germline J gene. This sequence joins TRBV6-1 and TRBJ2-1, with TRBD2 identical over 7 bases. Per germline, CDR1 MNHNS and CDR2 SASEGT. V shed 4 bases and J 5 bases; nucleotides not matched to a gene: 11. The CDR3 spans 16 residues. The CDR3 spells CASSASRGVTDNEQFF. The sequenced CDR3 bases are TGTGCCAGCAGTGCTTCCCGGGGGGTGACAGACAATGAG.

This clone was seen more than once but under ten times. The CDR3 extends 3 residues past the end of the read, so its final part is completed from the germline J gene. The genes are TRBV19 and TRBJ2-1, with D perhaps TRBD1 (5 bases). The CDR3 extends over 16 amino acids. V was cut by 1 base and J by 6 bases, with 16 bases left in between. CDR1 and CDR2 (germline): LNHDA, SQIVND (reference sequence). The DNA read from the CDR3 is TGTGCCAGTAGTATAGGTGGGCAGGGCCTCCCCAATGAG. This codes for CASSIGGQGLPNE. The CDR3 in full is CASSIGGQGLPNEQFF.

This clone has ten or more counts. The sequence runs out 3 residues before the end of the CDR3; the remainder is reconstructed from the germline J gene. This rearrangement joins TRBV20-1 to TRBJ1-2; D unresolved. The CDR3 is made up of 18 amino acids. V was cut by 0 bases and J by 1 base, with 21 bases left in between. Germline V lookup: CDR1 DFQATT, CDR2 SNEGSKA (reference sequence). The CDR3 reads CSARDLFTRQLLNYGYTF. The CDR3 DNA, read in part, is TGCAGTGCTAGAGATTTGTTTACCAGACAACTCCTTAACTATGGC.

Comments on this clone: Coverage ceases 3 residues before the CDR3 finishes, and the germline J gene fills in the end. The chain links TRBV5-1 to TRBJ2-3; TRBD2 might be the D (6 bases). CDR3 size: 16 residues. The V end lost 2 bases, the J end lost 5 bases, and 18 bases lay between the germline ends. Germline assignment: CDR1 SGHRS and CDR2 YFSETQ. The covered CDR3 bases are TGCGCCAGCAGCTTTCCCGGACTACCCCCCGAAGATACG. It codes for CASSFPGLPPEDT. The entire CDR3 sequence reads CASSFPGLPPEDTQYF.

A few counts support this clone. The DNA ends 3 residues before the CDR3 does, and the rest of the CDR3 is filled in from the germline J gene. The chain joins TRBV30 to TRBJ1-3, with no clear D. Germline V gene lookup returns CDR1 GTSNPN and CDR2 SVGIG (reference sequence). The CDR3 covers 12 residues. V shed 5 bases and J shed 8 bases, with 13 bases lying between them. CDR3 amino acids: CAWGPRSDTIYF. Incomplete CDR3 DNA: TGTGCCTGGGGGCCCCGGTCGGACACC.

This clone was seen more than once but under ten times. The CDR3 goes on 3 residues after the read ends, and that part is filled in from the germline J gene. The chain carries TRBV6-1 and TRBJ2-2, with 9 bases that match TRBD1. The length of the CDR3 is 14 residues. J was trimmed by 5 bases and V by 7 bases; bases with no gene match: 5. The V gene's germline CDR1 is MNHNS and CDR2 SASEGT. The CDR3 loop is CASTEDRGTGELFF. The sequenced part of the CDR3 DNA is TGTGCCAGCACTGAGGACAGGGGAACCGGGGAG.

By sample share, this clone is large (0.1 to 1%). The observed sequence ends 3 residues before the CDR3 terminus, with the missing tail filled in from the germline J gene. V and J are TRBV4-2 and TRBJ2-7; possibly TRBD1 for D (6 bases). Germline V gives CDR1 LGHNA, CDR2 YNFKEQ. Between the trimmed V and J ends, which lost 0 bases and 1 base, there was a span of 7 bases. The CDR3 loop spans 14 amino acids. The CDR3 is CASSQERGSYEQYF. CDR3 DNA, as far as it was read: TGTGCCAGCAGCCAAGAGAGGGGGTCCTACGAG.

This clone was counted at least ten times. Read sequence stops 3 residues before the CDR3 end, and the germline J gene provides the missing end. The chain links TRBV14 to TRBJ2-3; 8 bases agree with TRBD2. The CDR3 is 17 residues long. V lost 5 bases to trimming and J lost 1 base; unmatched junction nucleotides: 11. Germline lookup yields CDR1 SGHDN and CDR2 FVKESK. CDR3 protein: CASSAGGEAPGTDTQYF. CDR3 DNA (partial): TGTGCCAGCAGCGCCGGGGGGGAGGCCCCCGGCACAGATACG.

This clone was recorded a few times. The read terminates 3 residues before the CDR3 end, so the remaining end is supplied by the germline J gene. The chain joins TRBV19 to TRBJ1-1, with a possible D match to TRBD1 (6 bases). Trimming removed 1 base at V and 6 bases at J, with 12 bases between. This CDR3 is 14 amino acids long. The germline CDR1 and CDR2 sequences are LNHDA and SQIVND (reference sequence). The CDR3 here is CASSIVTGKSEAFF. The covered CDR3 bases are TGTGCCAGTAGTATAGTAACAGGGAAATCTGAA.

In this sample, this clone is large. The CDR3 end is not reached by the read, which stops 3 residues before it; the germline J gene fills it in. The V gene is TRBV7-9, the J gene TRBJ2-7; D is ambiguous. From germline, CDR1 is SEHNR and CDR2 FQNEAQ (reference sequence). The V end lost 6 bases, the J end lost 6 bases, and 18 bases lay between the germline ends. This CDR3 spans 14 amino acids. CDR3 bases read: TGTGCCAGCAGACCTACTCAGGAGAGTGGCGAG. Its translation: CASRPTQESGE. The complete CDR3 protein is CASRPTQESGEQYF.

This clone was recorded many times. CDR3 in amino acids: CASSINQGSSNYGYTF. The part of the CDR3 DNA that was read is TGTGCCAGTAGTATAAATCAGGGCTCGAGCAACTATGGC. The rearrangement links TRBV19 to TRBJ1-2, with D maybe TRBD1 (5 bases). The missing CDR3 end, 3 residues past where the read stops, is filled in from the germline J gene. V gave up 2 bases and J gave up 2 bases, with 15 bases separating them. CDR3 length: 16 amino acids. Germline CDR1 and CDR2: LNHDA and SQIVND (reference sequence).

This clone was recorded many times. With the read ending 3 residues before the CDR3 end, the germline J gene is used to fill in that end. This rearrangement joins TRBV18 to TRBJ1-1; the D gene is possibly TRBD1 (5 bases). The V gene's germline CDR1 is KGHSH and CDR2 LQKENI. The CDR3 runs 13 residues. The part of the CDR3 DNA that was read is TGTGCCAGCTCACCGGACCAGGGTCTCGGA. Translated, it gives CASSPDQGLG. Given in full, the CDR3 is CASSPDQGLGAFF.